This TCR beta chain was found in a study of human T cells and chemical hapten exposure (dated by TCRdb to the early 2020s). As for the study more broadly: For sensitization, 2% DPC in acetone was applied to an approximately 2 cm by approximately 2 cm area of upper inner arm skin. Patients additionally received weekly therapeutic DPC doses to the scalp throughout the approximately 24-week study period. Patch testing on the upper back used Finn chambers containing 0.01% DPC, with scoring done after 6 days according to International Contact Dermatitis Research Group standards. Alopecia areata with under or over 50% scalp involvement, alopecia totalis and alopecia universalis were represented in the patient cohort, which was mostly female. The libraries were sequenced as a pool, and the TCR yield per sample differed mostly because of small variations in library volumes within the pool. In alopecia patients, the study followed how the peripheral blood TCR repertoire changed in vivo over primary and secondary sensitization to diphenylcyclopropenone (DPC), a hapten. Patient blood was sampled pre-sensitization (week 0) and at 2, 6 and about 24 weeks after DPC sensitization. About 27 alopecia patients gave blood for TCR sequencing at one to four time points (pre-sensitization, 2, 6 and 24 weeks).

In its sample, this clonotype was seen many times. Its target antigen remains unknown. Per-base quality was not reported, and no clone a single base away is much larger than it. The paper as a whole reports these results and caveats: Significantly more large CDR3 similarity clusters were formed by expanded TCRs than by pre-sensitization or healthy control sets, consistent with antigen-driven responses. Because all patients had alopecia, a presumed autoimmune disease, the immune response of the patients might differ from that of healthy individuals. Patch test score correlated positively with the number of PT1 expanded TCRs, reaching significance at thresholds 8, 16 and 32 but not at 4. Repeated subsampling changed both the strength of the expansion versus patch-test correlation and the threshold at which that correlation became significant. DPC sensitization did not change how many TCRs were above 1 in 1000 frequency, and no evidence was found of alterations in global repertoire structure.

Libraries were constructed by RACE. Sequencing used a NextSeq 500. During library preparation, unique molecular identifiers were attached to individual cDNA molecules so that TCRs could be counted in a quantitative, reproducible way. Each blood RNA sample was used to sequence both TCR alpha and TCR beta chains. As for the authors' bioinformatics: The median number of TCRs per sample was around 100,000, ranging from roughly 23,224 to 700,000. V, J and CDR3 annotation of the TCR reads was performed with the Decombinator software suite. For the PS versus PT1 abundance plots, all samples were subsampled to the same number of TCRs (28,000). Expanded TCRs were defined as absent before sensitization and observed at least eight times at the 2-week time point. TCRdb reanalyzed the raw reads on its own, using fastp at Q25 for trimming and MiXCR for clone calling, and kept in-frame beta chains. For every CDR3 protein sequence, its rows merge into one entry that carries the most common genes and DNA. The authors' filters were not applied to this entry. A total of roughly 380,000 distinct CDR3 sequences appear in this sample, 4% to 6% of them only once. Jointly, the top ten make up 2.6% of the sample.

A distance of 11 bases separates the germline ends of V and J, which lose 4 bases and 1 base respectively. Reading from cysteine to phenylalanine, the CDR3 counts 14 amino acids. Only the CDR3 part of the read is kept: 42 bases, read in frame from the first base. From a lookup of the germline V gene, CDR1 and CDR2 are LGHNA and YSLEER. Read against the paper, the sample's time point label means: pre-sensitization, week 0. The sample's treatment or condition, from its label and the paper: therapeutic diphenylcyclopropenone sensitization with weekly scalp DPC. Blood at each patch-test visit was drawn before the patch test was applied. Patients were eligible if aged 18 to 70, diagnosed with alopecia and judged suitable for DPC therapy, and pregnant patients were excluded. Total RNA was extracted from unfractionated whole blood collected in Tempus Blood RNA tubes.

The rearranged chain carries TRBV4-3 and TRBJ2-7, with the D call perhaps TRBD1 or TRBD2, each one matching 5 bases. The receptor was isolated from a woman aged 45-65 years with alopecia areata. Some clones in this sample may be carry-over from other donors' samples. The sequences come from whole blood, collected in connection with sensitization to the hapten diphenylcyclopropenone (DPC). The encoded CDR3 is CASSPGTYSYEQYF. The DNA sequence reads TGCGCCAGCAGCCCTGGGACCTATTCCTACGAGCAGTACTTC.